This TCR beta chain was found in a study of cytomegalovirus exposure and HLA in healthy donors. The study's findings and limits: Cytomegalovirus status was reportedly diagnosed by the classifier with high specificity and sensitivity. Rarity held for most TCR sequences, but there were some public TCRs that occurred in many donors. Clusters of TCRs from the first cohort tended to co-occur in the 130 or so validation repertoires (as a later analysis found).

Turning to this clone: Its antigen is not identified.

This CDR3 has 13 residues. Trimming left V 2 bases short and J 0 bases short, with 6 bases between. CDR1 and CDR2 from the germline V gene are SGHTS and YDEGEE. Data came from immunoSEQ multiplex PCR; TCRdb stores just in-frame clones and leaves some out. Among roughly 100,000 clones listed, 86% were seen once. Material for sequencing was PBMCs. This TCR was sampled from a woman aged 18-30 years in good health and CMV-seropositive. V usage is TRBV5-8 and J usage is TRBJ2-7; possibly TRBD1 for D (5 bases). CDR3 bases: TGTGCCAGCAGCTTCCAGGGCTCCTACGAGCAGTACTTC. Translated, it gives CASSFQGSYEQYF.